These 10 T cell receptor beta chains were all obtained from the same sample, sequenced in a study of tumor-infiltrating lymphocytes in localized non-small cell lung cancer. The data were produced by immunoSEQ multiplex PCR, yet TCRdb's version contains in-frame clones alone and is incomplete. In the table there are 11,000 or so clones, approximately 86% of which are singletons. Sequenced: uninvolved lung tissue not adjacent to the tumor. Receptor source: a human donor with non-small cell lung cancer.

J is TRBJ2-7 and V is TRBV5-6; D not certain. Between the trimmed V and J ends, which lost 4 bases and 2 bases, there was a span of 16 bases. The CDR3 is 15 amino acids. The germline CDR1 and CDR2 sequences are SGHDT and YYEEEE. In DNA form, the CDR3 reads TGTGCCAGCAGCCGACCACTGGGGATTACCTACGAGCAGTACTTC. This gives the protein CASSRPLGITYEQYF.

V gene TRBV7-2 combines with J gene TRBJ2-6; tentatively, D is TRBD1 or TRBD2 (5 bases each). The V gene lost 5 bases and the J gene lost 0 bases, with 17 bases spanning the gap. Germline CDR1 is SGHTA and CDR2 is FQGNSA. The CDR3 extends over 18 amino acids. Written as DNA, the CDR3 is TGTGCCAGCAGCCAGCGAGGGACCGCCAGCTCTGGGGCCAACGTCCTGACTTTC. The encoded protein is CASSQRGTASSGANVLTF.

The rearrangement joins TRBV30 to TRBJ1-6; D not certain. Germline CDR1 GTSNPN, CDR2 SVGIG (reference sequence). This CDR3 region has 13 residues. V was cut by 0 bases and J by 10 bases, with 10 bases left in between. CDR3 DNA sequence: TGTGCCTGGAGTGTACTCCCAAAATCACCCCTCCACTTT. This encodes CAWSVLPKSPLHF.

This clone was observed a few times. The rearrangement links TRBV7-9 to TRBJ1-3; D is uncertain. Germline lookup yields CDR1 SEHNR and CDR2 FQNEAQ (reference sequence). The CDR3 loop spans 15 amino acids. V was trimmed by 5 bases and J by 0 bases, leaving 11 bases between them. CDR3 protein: CASSPSGSSGNTIYF. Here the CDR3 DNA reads TGTGCCAGCAGCCCCAGCGGGAGCTCTGGAAACACCATATATTTT.

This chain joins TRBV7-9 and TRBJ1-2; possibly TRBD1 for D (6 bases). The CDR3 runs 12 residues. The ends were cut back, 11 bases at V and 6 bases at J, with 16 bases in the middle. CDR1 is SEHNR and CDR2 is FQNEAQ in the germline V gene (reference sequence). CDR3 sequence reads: CALHGGADGYTF. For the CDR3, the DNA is TGTGCCTTACATGGGGGGGCGGATGGCTACACCTTC.

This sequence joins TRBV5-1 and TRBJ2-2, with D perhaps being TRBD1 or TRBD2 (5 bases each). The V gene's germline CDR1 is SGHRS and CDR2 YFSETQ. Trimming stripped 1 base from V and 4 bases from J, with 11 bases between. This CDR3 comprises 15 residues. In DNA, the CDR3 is TGCGCCAGCAGCTTGTACGGGGCGATCACCGGGGAGCTGTTTTTT. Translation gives CASSLYGAITGELFF.

The CDR3 region is CASSQSGGAYTGELFF. The CDR3 bases are TGTGCCAGCAGTCAGAGCGGGGGGGCTTACACCGGGGAGCTGTTTTTT. V gene TRBV7-2 combines with J gene TRBJ2-2, with 10 bases lining up with TRBD2. This CDR3 is 16 amino acids long. With V trimmed by 6 bases and J by 3 bases, 7 bases remained unmatched. CDR1 is SGHTA, CDR2 FQGNSA, per germline.

CDR3 bases: TGTGCCAGCAGCCCACAGCTAGGACAGGGCCCTTTCGCACACAATGAGCAGTTCTTC. Its protein product is CASSPQLGQGPFAHNEQFF. This chain connects TRBV14 to TRBJ2-1; 8 bases line up with TRBD1. The junction had 19 bases not matched to a gene; V was cut back by 4 bases and J by 5 bases. The CDR3 length is 19 residues. Germline V gene lookup returns CDR1 SGHDN and CDR2 FVKESK.

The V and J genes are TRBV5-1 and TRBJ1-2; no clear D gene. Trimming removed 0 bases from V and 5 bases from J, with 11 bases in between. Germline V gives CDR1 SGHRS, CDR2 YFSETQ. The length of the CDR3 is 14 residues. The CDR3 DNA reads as TGCGCCAGCAGCTTGGATAGGACTTCATATGGCTACACCTTC. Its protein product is CASSLDRTSYGYTF.

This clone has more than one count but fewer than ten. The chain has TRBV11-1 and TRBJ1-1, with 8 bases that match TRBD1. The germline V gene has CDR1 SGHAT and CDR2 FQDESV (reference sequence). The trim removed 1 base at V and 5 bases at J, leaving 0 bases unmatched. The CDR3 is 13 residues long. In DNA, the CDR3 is TGTGCCAGCAGCTTAGACAGGGGGACTGAAGCTTTCTTT. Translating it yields CASSLDRGTEAFF. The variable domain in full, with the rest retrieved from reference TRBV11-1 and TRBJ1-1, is EAEVAQSPRYKITEKSQAVAFWCDPISGHATLYWYRQILGQGPELLVQFQDESVVDDSQLPKDRFSAERLKGVDSTLKIQPAELGDSAMYLCASSLDRGTEAFFGQGTRLTVV.